The rows below give T cell receptor beta chains drawn from one sample of a study of radiotherapy plus CTLA-4 blockade in lung cancer. Clones were read by immunoSEQ multiplex PCR, and TCRdb kept only the in-frame ones, dropping some. This sample has tens of thousands of clones, with about 86% found just once. The sequencing here drew on peripheral blood, taken from a patient treated with radiotherapy plus ipilimumab. All receptors come from a human donor with non-small cell lung cancer who had a partial response to radiotherapy plus ipilimumab. Both conserved end residues are part of each CDR3.

V gene | CDR3 protein
TRBV5-4 | CASSVSGRLSTDTQYF
TRBV11-2 | CASSLAPGTYEQYF
TRBV5-1 | CASSLMSTNSYNEQFF
TRBV7-2 | CASSSRVGGGNEQFF
TRBV28 | CASSLWAHDSNQPQHF
TRBV6-1 | CASTLGVYGYTF
TRBV4-1 | CASSQWTGRNTGELFF
TRBV5-1 | CASSLWGVNTEAFF
TRBV6-1 | CASSEGKGRQGATEAFF
TRBV19 | CASSLDLDSYNEQFF
TRBV5-3 | CASSLGQANTEAFF
TRBV19 | CASIKTRTGHTEAFF
TRBV5-1 | CASSLGGGQPQHF
TRBV5-4 | CASSLVLAGLSSGANVLTF
TRBV7-9 | CASSLGLANRQETQYF
TRBV27 | CASSLSSGTHHNEQFF
TRBV28 | CASSLPGLAGGSTISYNEQFF
TRBV10-3 | CAISSQQGPQETQYF
TRBV7-3 | CASSLTSGGADTGELFF
TRBV6-5 | CASSYLSSGTNEQFF
TRBV11-3 | CASSLNRANEQFF
TRBV6-5 | CASNNGQGPREGYTF
TRBV6-1 | CASRGTPDGYTF
TRBV9 | CASSALGGRAKLASADTQYF
TRBV28 | CASSFGLAGNNEQFF
TRBV19 | CASSSGLAQETQYF
TRBV29-1 | CSVRGPGEKLFF
TRBV5-1 | CASRGDISGANVLTF
TRBV19 | CASSPWQGSYSNQPQHF
TRBV25-1 | CASSEYLERGREKLFF
TRBV21-1 | CASSKLKLREGVFTYGYTF
TRBV6-1 | CASSLTGGDNTEAFF
TRBV28 | CASSSPTTGPYEQYF
TRBV5-1 | CASSQRPLEAGGYEQYF
TRBV5-6 | CASIAANTGELFF
TRBV19 | CASSIVYEQFF
TRBV6-5 | CASSERQDEQYF
TRBV28 | CASSLSLRGWLGDTQYF
TRBV11-3 | CASSLGGTSRNTGELFF
TRBV2 | CASRAGGYTF
TRBV5-1 | CASSLRWEGTKNIQYF
TRBV6-1 | CASSTAMNTEAFF
TRBV29-1 | CSVETSGPTGELFF
TRBV7-2 | CASSPWTGGSNSPLHF
TRBV5-1 | CASRFGQGNTEAFF
TRBV14 | CASRRTMNTEAFF
TRBV28 | CASSLSLRPLANYGYTF
TRBV11-2 | CASSSSRPSGIYEQYF
TRBV5-5 | CASSQDPDRRNTEAFF
TRBV29-1 | CSVEPGPGELFF
TRBV28 | CASSSPGSGPAYGYTF
TRBV7-2 | CASSFTQGASTGELFF